This passage covers 16 T cell receptor beta chains from one sample sequenced in a study of patients and donors after allogeneic stem cell transplantation. Each CDR3 protein is one row after TCRdb ran MiXCR on the RT-PCR reads. This sample has 410,000 or so distinct CDR3 sequences, with roughly 16% found just once. Sequences were obtained from blood, either unsorted or a sorted T cell fraction (not recorded which). These TCRs come from a human donor who was either an allogeneic HSCT recipient or a stem cell or donor lymphocyte infusion donor (not recorded which). It is not recorded whose cells these are; they may come from a transplant donor.

This clonotype has just a few counts. This chain uses TRBV7-8 with TRBJ1-2, with TRBD1 matching 8 bases. Germline V gene sequence: CDR1 SGHVS, CDR2 FQNEAQ. The CDR3 spans 18 residues. Trimming at V came to 5 bases and at J to 4 bases, leaving 18 bases not matched to a gene. CDR3 residues: CASSAASPGQGWIYGYTF. The DNA for the CDR3 is TGTGCCAGCAGCGCCGCTAGCCCCGGACAGGGATGGATCTATGGCTACACCTTC.

V and J are TRBV2 and TRBJ2-5, with TRBD1 identical over 11 bases. The CDR3 extends over 16 amino acids. The germline V gene has CDR1 SNHLY and CDR2 FYNNEI. The junction had 10 bases not matched to a gene; V was cut back by 5 bases and J by 5 bases. The CDR3 region has the DNA TGTGCCAGCAGTTCGGACAGGGGGCGCCTTAGGGAGACCCAGTACTTC. Translating it yields CASSSDRGRLRETQYF.

Many counts were recorded for this clonotype. This CDR3 reads CASSFSWQMNTEAFF. DNA for the CDR3: TGCGCCAGCAGCTTTTCGTGGCAGATGAACACTGAAGCTTTCTTT. The rearrangement uses TRBV5-1 and TRBJ1-1; D call uncertain. CDR3 length equals 15 residues. The V and J ends lost 2 bases and 0 bases respectively, with 11 bases between them. Germline V gene data show CDR1 as SGHRS and CDR2 as YFSETQ. Full variable domain (remainder filled in from reference TRBV5-1 and TRBJ1-1): KAGVTQTPRYLIKTRGQQVTLSCSPISGHRSVSWYQQTPGQGLQFLFEYFSETQRNKGNFPGRFSGRQFSNSRSEMNVSTLELGDSALYLCASSFSWQMNTEAFFGQGTRLTVV.

This rearrangement joins TRBV5-5 to TRBJ1-1, with D unclear. This CDR3 region has 12 residues. CDR1 is SGHKS and CDR2 is YYEKEE in the germline V gene (reference sequence). With 4 bases removed from V and 3 bases from J, the gap between germline ends came to 7 bases. The CDR3 is CASSPWDTEAFF. The CDR3 DNA sequence: TGTGCCAGCAGCCCCTGGGACACTGAAGCTTTCTTT.

The J gene is TRBJ2-7, the V gene TRBV9; TRBD2 is a possible D gene (5 bases). The V end was cut by 2 bases, the J end by 7 bases, with 19 bases between. CDR3 size: 15 residues. Germline lookup yields CDR1 SGDLS and CDR2 YYNGEE. The CDR3 DNA is TGTGCCAGCAGCGTGAGGGTCCCTACGACTCGGGAGCAGTACTTC. The encoded protein is CASSVRVPTTREQYF.

Only a few counts were recorded for this clonotype. J is TRBJ1-2 and V is TRBV28, with a possible D match to TRBD1 (5 bases). CDR3 length: 14 amino acids. V lost 3 bases, J lost 8 bases, and 16 bases lay in between. Per germline, CDR1 MDHEN and CDR2 SYDVKM. CDR3 in amino acids: CASSLGGRKGGYTF. Written as DNA, the CDR3 is TGTGCCAGCAGTTTGGGGGGTCGGAAGGGAGGCTACACCTTC.

This clonotype was seen more than once but under ten times. One junction end disagrees with the germline gene, perhaps due to a read error. J is TRBJ2-2 and V is TRBV2; no reliable D call. Germline CDR1 is SNHLY and CDR2 is FYNNEI. The length of the CDR3 is 13 residues. The CDR3 DNA reads TGTGCCAGCAGGGAAGATCGGGTCGGGGAGCTGTTTTTT. This gives the protein CASREDRVGELFF.

The V gene is TRBV12-3 or TRBV12-4, the J gene TRBJ1-1; D call uncertain. The CDR3 covers 13 residues. With 7 bases removed from V and 3 bases from J, the gap between germline ends came to 12 bases. The CDR3 DNA is TGTGCCAGCAACAATTTTCGTGACACTGAAGCTTTCTTT. Protein: CASNNFRDTEAFF.

The chain has TRBV25-1 and TRBJ2-3; D gene ambiguous. Germline CDR1 reads MGHDK; CDR2 reads SYGVNS. The CDR3 runs to 13 residues. V gave up 1 base and J gave up 7 bases, with 9 bases separating them. The DNA for the CDR3 is TGTGCCAGCAGTGAATTACCGAGGAATACGCAGTATTTT. As protein: CASSELPRNTQYF.

The table lists this clonotype with many counts. The V and J genes are TRBV4-1 and TRBJ1-5; possibly TRBD1 for D (5 bases). V was pared by 3 bases and J by 1 base, with 10 bases between. CDR3 length: 15 residues. Looked up from germline, CDR1 is MGHRA and CDR2 is YSYEKL. This CDR3 reads CASSQGRGSNQPQHF. The CDR3 DNA reads TGCGCCAGCAGCCAGGGACGGGGAAGCAATCAGCCCCAGCATTTT.

This clonotype has more than one count but fewer than ten. This rearrangement joins TRBV29-1 to TRBJ2-5; 11 nucleotides line up with TRBD1. This CDR3 spans 14 amino acids. Germline CDR1 reads SQVTM; CDR2 reads ANQGSEA. V dropped 8 bases and J dropped 4; count of bases not matched to a gene: 9. CDR3 DNA: TGCAGCTCAGCCCGAGGGACAGGGGGAGAGACCCAGTACTTC. Its translation is CSSARGTGGETQYF.

The table lists this clonotype with a few counts. The CDR3 protein is CASSLPGSGGPSDTQYF. The CDR3 DNA reads as TGTGCCAGCAGCTTACCCGGCAGCGGGGGGCCCTCAGATACGCAGTATTTT. The rearrangement joins TRBV11-2 to TRBJ2-3; TRBD2 matches at 9 bases. This CDR3 spans 17 amino acids. Germline-derived CDR1 and CDR2 are SGHAT and FQNNGV. The V gene end was trimmed by 2 bases and the J gene end by 4 bases; junction bases not matched to a gene: 10.

There are a few counts of this clonotype. This chain joins TRBV3-1 and TRBJ2-5; D is possibly TRBD1 (5 bases). Germline loops: CDR1 LGHDT, CDR2 YNNKEL (reference sequence). V was pared by 6 bases and J by 2 bases, with 13 bases between. The CDR3 loop spans 14 amino acids. The CDR3 region has the DNA TGTGCCAGCAGAAAAGGGGTGGGGCAAGAGACCCAGTACTTC. This translates into CASRKGVGQETQYF.

This clonotype was counted ten times or more. J is TRBJ1-2 and V is TRBV12-3 or TRBV12-4; D unresolved. Trimming took 0 bases from V and 4 from J, leaving 6 bases between them. The CDR3 length is 13 residues. The CDR3: CASSLAGVYGYTF. The CDR3 nucleotides are TGTGCCAGCAGTTTAGCCGGGGTCTATGGCTACACCTTC.

This chain links TRBV6-5 with TRBJ2-7, with a tentative D call TRBD1 (6 bases). V lost 2 bases and J 3 bases, leaving 11 bases between the germline ends. There are 14 residues in the CDR3. CDR1 is MNHEY, CDR2 SVGAGI, per germline. The CDR3, as DNA: TGTGCCAGCAGTTACCCGGGACATTTCTACGAGCAGTACTTC. This sequence encodes CASSYPGHFYEQYF.

This clonotype has just a few counts. The rearrangement uses TRBV3-1 and TRBJ2-5; D gene uncertain. The V end was cut by 1 base, the J end by 1 base, with 7 bases between. The CDR3 consists of 14 residues. CDR1 and CDR2 (germline): LGHDT, YNNKEL (reference sequence). CDR3 sequence (DNA): TGTGCCAGCAGCCAAGGGCTCTCCCAAGAGACCCAGTACTTC. Its protein product is CASSQGLSQETQYF.